These 23 T cell receptor beta chains were all obtained from the same sample, sequenced in a study of CD4 T cells in relation to SARS-CoV-2 and coronaviruses (dated by TCRdb to the early 2020s). Receptors were amplified or captured by the immunoSEQ multiplex PCR assay. Not all clones reach the TCRdb copy of this immuneACCESS table, which keeps in-frame sequences only. Checked studies attribute under half of the gap to unresolved V genes and leave the rest unexplained. This sample has about 59,000 clones in its table, and roughly 85% of those were observed once. The ten largest clones take up about 1.3% of the sample. CD4+ T cells from unexposed donors were collected before the COVID-19 pandemic (2011-2018). The sample consisted of memory CD4+ T cells from PBMCs. The sample's cell subset or site label, decoded: memory (non-naive) CD4+ T cells. These receptors originate from a human donor in good health.

This rearrangement joins TRBV7-8 to TRBJ2-3, with 8 nucleotides matching TRBD2. The CDR3 sequence is 14 residues long. Germline lookup yields CDR1 SGHVS and CDR2 FQNEAQ. V gave up 3 bases and J gave up 9 bases; unmatched junction bases: 8. The CDR3 here is CASSFVYSSGTQYF. The CDR3 nucleotides read TGTGCCAGCAGCTTCGTCTATTCTAGCGGGACGCAGTATTTT.

This clone was picked up one time. This chain uses TRBV11-2 with TRBJ2-7, with TRBD2 matching over 11 bases. From germline, CDR1 is SGHAT and CDR2 FQNNGV. V trimming: 5 bases; J trimming: 9 bases; junction bases outside the gene matches: 21. The CDR3 extends over 18 amino acids. This CDR3 is CASSLIPLAGAPLLGQYF. CDR3 nucleotide sequence: TGTGCCAGCAGCCTAATCCCACTAGCGGGAGCGCCACTTCTTGGGCAGTACTTC.

The J gene is TRBJ2-1, the V gene TRBV28; D tentatively fits TRBD1 or TRBD2 (5 bases each). Germline-derived CDR1 and CDR2 are MDHEN and SYDVKM. The CDR3 is made up of 11 amino acids. Deletions cut 6 bases from V and 16 bases from J, with 16 bases between. CDR3 coding DNA: TGTGCCAGCAGAACCGGGACCAGAACTTTCTTC. Its protein product is CASRTGTRTFF. The whole variable domain, remainder taken from reference TRBV28 and TRBJ2-1, is DVKVTQSSRYLVKRTGEKVFLECVQDMDHENMFWYRQDPGLGLRLIYFSYDVKMKEKGDIPEGYSVSREKKERFSLILESASTNQTSMYLCASRTGTRTFFGPGTRLTVL.

The CDR3 DNA reads as TGTGCCAGCAGCGCATCCCAATGGATAACCCGTGGCTACACCTTC. Translation gives CASSASQWITRGYTF. This rearrangement joins TRBV2 to TRBJ1-2; D is unclear. From germline, CDR1 is SNHLY and CDR2 FYNNEI. V lost 6 bases and J 7 bases, leaving 21 bases between the germline ends. CDR3 length: 15 residues.

This chain joins TRBV21-1 and TRBJ2-5; the DNA was not compared with TRBD2, the D call given in the table. TRBV21-1 is reported as a pseudogene. This CDR3 is built from 14 residues. The CDR3 region is CASSRTSAQETQYF. The CDR3 coding sequence is TGTGCCAGCAGCAGAACTAGCGCACAAGAGACCCAGTACTTC.

The V and J genes are TRBV28 and TRBJ2-7, with 7 nucleotides matching TRBD2. CDR1 and CDR2 (germline): MDHEN, SYDVKM. J was trimmed by 4 bases and V by 3 bases; bases with no gene match: 6. The CDR3 loop spans 14 amino acids. CDR3 DNA: TGTGCCAGCAGTTTGGGCGGGAGCCGTTACGAGCAGTACTTC. This translates into CASSLGGSRYEQYF.

V gene TRBV7-8 combines with J gene TRBJ2-1; TRBD2 is a possible D gene (6 bases). Trimming stripped 5 bases from V and 4 bases from J, with 15 bases between. This CDR3 region has 15 residues. Germline assignment: CDR1 SGHVS and CDR2 FQNEAQ. The CDR3 DNA is TGTGCCAGCAGCGTTTGGGGGGAGACGTACAATGAGCAGTTCTTC. It specifies CASSVWGETYNEQFF.

This clone was seen more than once but under ten times. V and J are TRBV6-5 and TRBJ2-4, with TRBD2 matching over 9 bases. CDR3 length: 15 residues. Trimming took 5 bases from V and 0 from J; bases not matched to a gene: 2. Per the germline V gene, CDR1 is MNHEY and CDR2 is SVGAGI. For the CDR3, the DNA is TGTGCCAGCAGTCCAGCGGGGGGAGCCAAAAACATTCAGTACTTC. Its translation is CASSPAGGAKNIQYF.

This clone was counted a single time. The genes are TRBV5-6 and TRBJ1-6; D gene ambiguous. Per germline, CDR1 SGHDT and CDR2 YYEEEE. V was cut by 3 bases and J by 8 bases, with 15 bases left in between. This CDR3 comprises 15 residues. The CDR3, as DNA: TGTGCCAGCAGCTCAGCAATGCTTCCCCATTCACCCCTCCACTTT. Protein product: CASSSAMLPHSPLHF.

The chain employs TRBV6-2 or TRBV6-3 and TRBJ1-5, with 8 positions matching TRBD1. With V trimmed by 5 bases and J by 2 bases, 8 bases remained unmatched. The germline V gene has CDR1 MNHEY and CDR2 SVGEGT. The CDR3 runs to 16 residues. CDR3 sequence reads: CASSQAGGQGNQPQHF. The DNA of the CDR3 is TGTGCCAGCAGTCAAGCAGGGGGCCAGGGCAATCAGCCCCAGCATTTT.

V usage is TRBV9 and J usage is TRBJ2-3, with 8 bases identical to TRBD1. CDR1 SGDLS and CDR2 YYNGEE come from the germline V gene. The CDR3 extends over 16 amino acids. V trimming: 3 bases; J trimming: 5 bases; junction bases outside the gene matches: 11. The CDR3 loop is CASSARDRGGRDTQYF. The DNA for the CDR3 is TGTGCCAGCAGCGCACGCGACAGGGGAGGTAGAGATACGCAGTATTTT.

This chain connects TRBV18 to TRBJ2-2; TRBD2 might be the D (6 bases). This CDR3 is built from 16 residues. In germline, CDR1 is KGHSH, CDR2 LQKENI. Trimming pared 2 bases from V and 6 bases from J, leaving 16 bases between. CDR3 amino acids: CASSPSLAGLAGELFF. In nucleotides, the CDR3 is TGTGCCAGCTCACCATCTCTCGCGGGATTGGCCGGGGAGCTGTTTTTT.

With respect to this clone: Other DNA sequences in the sample encode the same CDR3. The chain carries TRBV28 and TRBJ2-7; D call uncertain. Germline V CDR1 and CDR2: MDHEN, SYDVKM. This CDR3 has 11 residues. The germline V and J ends were trimmed by 6 bases and 4 bases, with 7 bases remaining between them. CDR3 amino acids: CASSSPYEQYF. The CDR3 DNA sequence: TGTGCCAGCAGCTCCCCATACGAGCAGTACTTC.

The V and J genes are TRBV6-5 and TRBJ2-1, with 9 bases lining up with TRBD1. The CDR3 is made up of 12 amino acids. The ends lost 6 bases at V and 8 bases at J; junction bases unmatched: 2. Germline V gives CDR1 MNHEY, CDR2 SVGAGI. The CDR3 bases are TGTGCCAGCAGGGACAGGGGTCATGAGCAGTTCTTC. Its translation is CASRDRGHEQFF.

This chain uses TRBV7-3 with TRBJ2-2; 11 nucleotides align to TRBD1. Per germline, CDR1 SGHTA and CDR2 FQGTGA. Unmatched junction bases numbered 6, after V lost 5 bases and J lost 1 base. The CDR3 totals 17 residues. This CDR3 is CASSPRTGGGNTGELFF. The DNA of the CDR3 is TGTGCCAGCAGCCCACGGACAGGGGGCGGGAACACCGGGGAGCTGTTTTTT.

The table lists this clone with a count of one. The chain uses TRBV27 and TRBJ2-7; 11 bases map to TRBD1. This CDR3 is 15 amino acids long. Germline V lookup: CDR1 MNHEY, CDR2 SMNVEV (reference sequence). V lost 6 bases to trimming and J lost 3 bases; unmatched junction nucleotides: 7. This CDR3 is CASSHRDRGVYEQYF. For the CDR3, the DNA is TGTGCCAGCAGCCATAGGGACAGGGGGGTCTACGAGCAGTACTTC.

The CDR3 DNA follows: TGTGCCAGCAGCTTAGGGCTAGGTTCCGGTGGGTCGACCCAGTACTTC. Protein: CASSLGLGSGGSTQYF. This sequence joins TRBV11-3 and TRBJ2-5; D is ambiguous. CDR1 is SGHNT and CDR2 is YENEEA in the germline V gene. Between the trimmed V and J ends, which lost 1 base and 7 bases, there was a span of 19 bases. The CDR3 sequence is 16 residues long.

The table lists this clone with a count of one. The V gene is TRBV6-5, the J gene TRBJ2-7; tentative D call: TRBD1 (6 bases). The CDR3 extends over 15 amino acids. CDR1 MNHEY and CDR2 SVGAGI come from the germline V gene. Trimming removed 4 bases from V and 1 base from J, with 14 bases in between. The CDR3 coding sequence is TGTGCCAGCAGTTCCCCAGGGGCGTTATCCTACGAGCAGTACTTC. Residues: CASSSPGALSYEQYF.

V gene TRBV19 combines with J gene TRBJ1-5; possible D gene TRBD1, 5 bases. Deletions cut 3 bases from V and 1 base from J, with 10 bases between. The CDR3 length is 15 residues. Germline V lookup: CDR1 LNHDA, CDR2 SQIVND (reference sequence). The CDR3 DNA is TGTGCCAGTAGTATCGGGCGACAGAGCAATCAGCCCCAGCATTTT. It yields the protein CASSIGRQSNQPQHF.

J is TRBJ2-7 and V is TRBV7-3; D is uncertain. This CDR3 comprises 14 residues. The germline V gene has CDR1 SGHTA and CDR2 FQGTGA. The V end lost 3 bases, the J end lost 1 base, and 10 bases lay between the germline ends. The CDR3 bases are TGTGCCAGCAGCTTTTCTAGTATTTCCTACGAGCAGTACTTC. It specifies CASSFSSISYEQYF.

This rearrangement joins TRBV5-4 to TRBJ2-1, with a possible D match to TRBD2 (6 bases). This CDR3 spans 14 amino acids. Looked up from germline, CDR1 is SGHNT and CDR2 is YYREEE (reference sequence). V was pared by 5 bases and J by 7 bases, with 16 bases between. DNA for the CDR3: TGTGCCAGCAGGGGAACGGGAGACTTTAATGAGCAGTTCTTC. Translated: CASRGTGDFNEQFF.

This rearrangement joins TRBV6-5 to TRBJ2-1; D may be TRBD1 (5 bases). The V and J ends lost 0 bases and 6 bases respectively, with 12 bases between them. Per the germline V gene, CDR1 is MNHEY and CDR2 is SVGAGI. CDR3 size: 15 residues. The CDR3 region is CASSYSFQGGNEQFF. The CDR3 DNA reads as TGTGCCAGCAGTTACTCTTTCCAGGGCGGCAATGAGCAGTTCTTC.

V and J are TRBV2 and TRBJ1-1; 8 bases align to TRBD1. With 6 bases clipped from V and 7 bases from J, the junction kept 4 bases outside the gene matches. Germline CDR1 SNHLY, CDR2 FYNNEI. This CDR3 has 12 residues. CDR3 region: CASREQGVEAFF. The CDR3 nucleotides are TGTGCCAGCAGGGAACAGGGGGTTGAAGCTTTCTTT.